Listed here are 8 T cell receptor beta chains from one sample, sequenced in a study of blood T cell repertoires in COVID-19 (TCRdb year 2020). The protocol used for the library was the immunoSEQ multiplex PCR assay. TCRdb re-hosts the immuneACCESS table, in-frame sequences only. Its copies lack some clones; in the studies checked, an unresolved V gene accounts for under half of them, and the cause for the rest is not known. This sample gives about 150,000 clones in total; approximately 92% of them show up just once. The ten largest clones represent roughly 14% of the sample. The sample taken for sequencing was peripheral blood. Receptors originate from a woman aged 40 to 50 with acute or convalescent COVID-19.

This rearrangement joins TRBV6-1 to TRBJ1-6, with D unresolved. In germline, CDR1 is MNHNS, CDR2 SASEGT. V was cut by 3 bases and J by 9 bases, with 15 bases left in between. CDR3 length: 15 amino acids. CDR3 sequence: CASSESVGEGSPLHF. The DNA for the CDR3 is TGTGCCAGCAGTGAGAGTGTCGGGGAAGGTTCACCCCTCCACTTT.

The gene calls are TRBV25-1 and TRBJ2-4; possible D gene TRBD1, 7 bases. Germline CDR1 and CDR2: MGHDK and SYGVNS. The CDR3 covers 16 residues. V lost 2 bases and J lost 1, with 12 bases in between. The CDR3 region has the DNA TGTGCCAGCAGTGAAGGAGGGGGCGACGCCAAAAACATTCAGTACTTC. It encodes CASSEGGGDAKNIQYF.

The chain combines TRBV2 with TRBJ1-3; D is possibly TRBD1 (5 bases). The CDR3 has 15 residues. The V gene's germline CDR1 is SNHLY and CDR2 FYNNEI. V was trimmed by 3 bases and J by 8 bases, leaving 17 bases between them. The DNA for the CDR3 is TGTGCCAGCAGTGACCTCCGGACATTCGTAGACACCATATATTTT. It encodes CASSDLRTFVDTIYF.

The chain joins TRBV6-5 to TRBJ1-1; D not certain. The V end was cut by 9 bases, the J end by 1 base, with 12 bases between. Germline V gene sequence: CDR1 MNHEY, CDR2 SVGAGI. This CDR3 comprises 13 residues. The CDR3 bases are TGTGCCAGTAGAAGATCTCAGAACACTGAAGCTTTCTTT. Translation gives CASRRSQNTEAFF.

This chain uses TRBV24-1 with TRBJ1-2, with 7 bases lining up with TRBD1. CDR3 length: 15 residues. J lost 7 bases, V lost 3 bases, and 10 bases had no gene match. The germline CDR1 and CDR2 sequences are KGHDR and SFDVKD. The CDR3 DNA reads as TGTGCCACCAGTGATCCAAGACAGGGAGATTCTGGCTACACCTTC. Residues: CATSDPRQGDSGYTF.

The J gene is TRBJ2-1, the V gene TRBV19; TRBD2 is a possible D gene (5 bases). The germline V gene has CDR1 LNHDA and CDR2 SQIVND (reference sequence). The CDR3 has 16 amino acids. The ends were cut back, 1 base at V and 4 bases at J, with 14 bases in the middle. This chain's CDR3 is CASSIGGALGYNEQFF. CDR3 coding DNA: TGTGCCAGTAGTATAGGGGGAGCACTGGGGTACAATGAGCAGTTCTTC. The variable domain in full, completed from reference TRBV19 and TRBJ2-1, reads DGGITQSPKYLFRKEGQNVTLSCEQNLNHDAMYWYRQDPGQGLRLIYYSQIVNDFQKGDIAEGYSVSREKKESFPLTVTSAQKNPTAFYLCASSIGGALGYNEQFFGPGTRLTVL.

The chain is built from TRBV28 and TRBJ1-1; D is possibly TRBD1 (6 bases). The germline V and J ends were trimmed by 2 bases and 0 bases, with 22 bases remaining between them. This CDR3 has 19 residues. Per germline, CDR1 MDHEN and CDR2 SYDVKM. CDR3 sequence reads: CASSLGPQGSINVNTEAFF. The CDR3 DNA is TGTGCCAGCAGTTTAGGGCCACAGGGATCGATTAATGTGAACACTGAAGCTTTCTTT.

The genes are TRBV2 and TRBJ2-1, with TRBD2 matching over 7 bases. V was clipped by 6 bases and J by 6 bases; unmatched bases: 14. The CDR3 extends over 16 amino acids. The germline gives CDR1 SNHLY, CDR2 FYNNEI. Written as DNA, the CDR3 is TGTGCCAGCAGGGCGCGCTCGGGGCTAGCGGTCAATGAGCAGTTCTTC. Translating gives CASRARSGLAVNEQFF.